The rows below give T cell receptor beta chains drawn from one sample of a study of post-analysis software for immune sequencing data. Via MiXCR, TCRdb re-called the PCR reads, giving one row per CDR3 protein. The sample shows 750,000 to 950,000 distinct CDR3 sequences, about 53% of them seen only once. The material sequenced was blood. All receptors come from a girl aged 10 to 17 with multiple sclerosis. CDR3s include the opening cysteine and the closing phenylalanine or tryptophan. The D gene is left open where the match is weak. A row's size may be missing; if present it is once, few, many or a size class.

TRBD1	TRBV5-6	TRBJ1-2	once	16	CASSPPGQEIFYGYTF	TGTGCCAGCAGCCCCCCGGGACAGGAGATATTCTATGGCTACACCTTC
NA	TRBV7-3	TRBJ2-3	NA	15	CASSLLAASTDTQYF	TGTGCCAGCAGTTTGTTAGCGGCTAGCACAGATACGCAGTATTTT
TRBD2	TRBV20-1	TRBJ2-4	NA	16	CSARGGLSGGTVEQYF	TGCAGTGCTAGAGGGGGCTTGAGCGGGGGGACAGTGGAGCAGTACTTC
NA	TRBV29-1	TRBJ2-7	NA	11	CSASGPYEQYF	TGCAGCGCCTCGGGTCCCTACGAGCAGTACTTC
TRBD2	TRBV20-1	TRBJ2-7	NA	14	CSAQPSGISYEQYF	TGCAGTGCCCAACCGAGCGGGATCTCCTACGAGCAGTACTTC
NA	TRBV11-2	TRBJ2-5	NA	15	CASSWGSLRRETQYF	TGTGCCAGCAGCTGGGGTTCTCTGCGAAGGGAGACCCAGTACTTC
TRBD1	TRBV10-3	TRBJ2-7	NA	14	CAISERTGFAEQYF	TGTGCCATCAGTGAAAGGACAGGGTTTGCCGAGCAGTACTTC
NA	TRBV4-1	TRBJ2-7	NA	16	CASSLYPGQGSYEQYF	TGCGCCAGCAGCCTTTACCCGGGGCAGGGGTCCTACGAGCAGTACTTC
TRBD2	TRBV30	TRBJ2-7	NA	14	CAWSRGLADYEQYF	TGTGCCTGGAGTCGGGGACTAGCGGATTACGAGCAGTACTTC
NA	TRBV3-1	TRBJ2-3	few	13	CASSQLRTDTQYF	TGTGCCAGCAGCCAACTCCGCACAGATACGCAGTATTTT
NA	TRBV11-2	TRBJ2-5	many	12	CASSLLEETQYF	TGTGCCAGCAGCTTACTCGAAGAGACCCAGTACTTC